The T cell receptor (beta chain) under discussion was sequenced for a study of shared T cell receptors in the human thymus. V was clipped by 4 bases and J by 3 bases; unmatched bases: 12. Germline assignment: CDR1 SNHLY and CDR2 FYNNEI. CDR3 length equals 18 residues. The table came from immunoSEQ multiplex PCR; TCRdb's copy has only in-frame clones and leaves some out. Of hundreds of thousands of clones listed, 70% to 80% are singletons. These data are also associated with another study on human thymus T cells. Per that study: Corrective surgery for congenital heart defects was being performed on the healthy Finnish infants who were the donors. Resections from corrective heart surgery supplied the thymus tissue. Thymic and blood repertoires appeared to display a bias in their usage of V and J genes.

This TCR was sampled from a boy under two years old with a congenital heart defect. Sequenced sample: thymocytes. The chain links TRBV2 to TRBJ2-3; 11 bases are shared with TRBD1. The CDR3 bases are TGTGCCAGCAGTGGAAGTGGGACAGGGGGAGACGGGACAGATACGCAGTATTTT. Its protein product is CASSGSGTGGDGTDTQYF.